The present entry profiles one T cell receptor (beta chain) with its context. Its antigen is still unknown. The data derive from a study of identical twins. Unique molecular identifiers were present on the cDNA, which also gained a universal primer site by template switching. TCRdb redid the calling of the 5' RACE reads with MiXCR, one entry per CDR3 protein. The sample carries roughly 630,000 distinct CDR3 sequences, just over 7% recorded once. The germline V gene encodes CDR1 SGHAT and CDR2 FQNNGV. J gave up 6 bases and V 5 bases, and 5 bases lay outside the gene matches. The CDR3 has 14 amino acids. General study points: Models, which agreed with sharing between unrelated individuals, nonetheless underestimated the out-of-frame TCR alpha sharing seen in monozygotic twins.

The data also belong to a second study, concerning yellow fever vaccine responses in identical twins.

The sequenced material came from PBMCs. The receptor was isolated from a woman aged 18 to 35 in good health. The chain recombines TRBV11-2 with TRBJ2-1; 9 nucleotides line up with TRBD1. DNA of the CDR3: TGTGCCAGCAGCACCGGGACAGGGTTCAATGAGCAGTTCTTC. Protein product: CASSTGTGFNEQFF.